This is a list of T cell receptor beta chains from one sample in a study of T-cell memory formation after mild COVID-19. TCRdb analysed the 5' RACE reads with MiXCR anew, one entry per CDR3 protein. This table has around 250,000 distinct CDR3 sequences, approximately 15% appearing once. Sequencing was carried out using PBMCs or a T cell subset sorted from them (not recorded which). All receptors derive from an adult woman who had mild COVID-19 (a few samples of this study predate the infection). Cell type and time point are not known. Both conserved end residues are part of each CDR3. A D gene is named only where the DNA matches it firmly. Clone sizes are given selectively: once, few, many, or a class where the clone is expanded.

v_call	d_call	j_call	clone_size	cdr3_length	cdr3_nt	cdr3_aa
TRBV4-3	TRBD2	TRBJ2-5	-	15	TGCGCCAGCAGCCAAGGGGGACTAGCGGGAGAGACCCAGTACTTC	CASSQGGLAGETQYF
TRBV24-1	-	TRBJ2-7	many	16	TGTGCCACCGCAACCGGAGCGACTGCACCCTGGTCCGAGCAGTACTTC	CATATGATAPWSEQYF
TRBV9	TRBD2	TRBJ2-1	few	16	TGTGCCAGCAGCGCCGGCGGGACTAGTACCTACAATGAGCAGTTCTTC	CASSAGGTSTYNEQFF
TRBV4-2	-	TRBJ2-5	-	15	TGTGCCAGCAGCCAAGAAGCGAGGGGTGGCGAGACCCAGTACTTC	CASSQEARGGETQYF
TRBV12-3/TRBV12-4	-	TRBJ1-6	many	14	TGTGCCAGCAGTTTAGCGACGGCCTCAGCCCCCCTCCACTTT	CASSLATASAPLHF
TRBV4-2	-	TRBJ2-7	few	16	TGTGCCAGCAGCCAAGAGGGGTTCGCGCCTGGCTACGAGCAGTACTTC	CASSQEGFAPGYEQYF
TRBV5-6	-	TRBJ2-4	-	12	TGTGCCAGCAGCTTGATCCAAAACATTCAGTACTTC	CASSLIQNIQYF
TRBV11-1	-	TRBJ1-1	many	16	TGTGCCAGCAGCTTGCTAATTGGTTTTACGGACACTGAAGCTTTCTTT	CASSLLIGFTDTEAFF
TRBV24-1	TRBD2	TRBJ2-1	few	17	TGTGCCACCAGTGACCCCCTGCCTGGGAGGGACTACAATGAGCAGTTCTTC	CATSDPLPGRDYNEQFF
TRBV12-3/TRBV12-4	-	TRBJ2-1	-	16	TGTGCCAGCAGTTCCCTGGGTAGCGCGGCCTACAATGAGCAGTTCTTC	CASSSLGSAAYNEQFF
TRBV6-5	-	TRBJ1-1	-	11	TGTGCCAGCACCAGGGGTACTGAAGCTTTCTTT	CASTRGTEAFF
TRBV29-1	-	TRBJ2-7	-	17	TGCAGCGTCCTCACCCGAGGGGCCGCCGTCACGCACTACGAGCAGTACTTC	CSVLTRGAAVTHYEQYF
TRBV9	-	TRBJ2-4	-	16	TGTGCCAGCAGCGTCGAACAGCGGCGAGCCAAAAACATTCAGTACTTC	CASSVEQRRAKNIQYF
TRBV7-6	-	TRBJ2-1	few	16	TGTGCCAGCAGCTTGGCTAGCGCCTTTTCCTACAATGAGCAGTTCTTC	CASSLASAFSYNEQFF
TRBV5-1	TRBD1	TRBJ2-1	-	15	TGCGCCAGCCGAGCCTGGGACAGATCCTACAATGAGCAGTTCTTC	CASRAWDRSYNEQFF
TRBV20-1	-	TRBJ1-2	-	13	TGCAGTGCTTCGGCCGCCCACACGCAAGGCTACACCTTC	CSASAAHTQGYTF
TRBV24-1	-	TRBJ2-5	few	15	TGTGCCACCAGTGATCGGACAGTTATTAGTGAGACCCAGTACTTC	CATSDRTVISETQYF
TRBV7-2	-	TRBJ2-5	many	15	TGTGCCAGCAGCTATAGTAGGGGGACGGGGGAGACCCAGTACTTC	CASSYSRGTGETQYF
TRBV10-3	TRBD2	TRBJ2-7	-	14	TGTGCCATCAGAGGAGCGGGGGGGTTAAAAGAGCAGTACTTC	CAIRGAGGLKEQYF
TRBV27	-	TRBJ2-2	-	17	TGTGCCAGCAGTTTTAGGGGCTCGACAGGGAACACCGGGGAGCTGTTTTTT	CASSFRGSTGNTGELFF
TRBV2	-	TRBJ2-7	-	14	TGTGCCAGAAGTGAATTCCGGTTCTCCTACGAGCAGTACTTC	CARSEFRFSYEQYF
TRBV18	TRBD2	TRBJ2-6	-	18	TGTGCCAGCTCACCCGGGACTAGCGGGAGATCTGGGGCCAACGTCCTGACTTTC	CASSPGTSGRSGANVLTF
TRBV19	-	TRBJ1-1	-	14	TGTGCCAGTAGTATAAGGGCGTGGAACACTGAAGCTTTCTTT	CASSIRAWNTEAFF
TRBV20-1	-	TRBJ1-5	-	14	TGCAGTGCTAGATCATCCGGGATTGGTCAGCCCCAGCATTTT	CSARSSGIGQPQHF
TRBV28	TRBD1	TRBJ1-6	-	12	TGTGCCAGCGGGACAGGGACTTCACCCCTCCACTTT	CASGTGTSPLHF
TRBV7-2	TRBD1	TRBJ2-3	-	15	TGTGCCAGCAGCTTACAGGGGGCGGTAACAGATACGCAGTATTTT	CASSLQGAVTDTQYF
TRBV6-2/TRBV6-3	-	TRBJ1-1	-	15	TGTGCCAGCAGTTACCGGGGACTGTTGAACACTGAAGCTTTCTTT	CASSYRGLLNTEAFF
TRBV3-1	TRBD2	TRBJ2-7	-	15	TGTGCCAGCAGCCCGACGGGACTATCGACCTACGAGCAGTACTTC	CASSPTGLSTYEQYF
TRBV18	TRBD1	TRBJ2-2	-	15	TGTGCCAGCTCTCCCTACAGGGGAGATGCCGGGGAGCTGTTTTTT	CASSPYRGDAGELFF
TRBV5-6	-	TRBJ2-3	few	12	TGTGCCAGCAGCTTGCCCCGAGATACGCAGTATTTT	CASSLPRDTQYF
TRBV2	-	TRBJ2-7	-	13	TGTGCCAGCAGTGCCTTGGCTCGAGGGGAGCAGTACTTC	CASSALARGEQYF
TRBV24-1	TRBD2	TRBJ2-1	-	14	TGTGCCACCAGCGGGACTAGCGGTAACAATGAGCAGTTCTTC	CATSGTSGNNEQFF
TRBV7-8	-	TRBJ1-1	few	13	TGTGCCAGCAGCGGACAGTATTTGGGAGAAGCTTTCTTT	CASSGQYLGEAFF
TRBV7-2	TRBD2	TRBJ2-5	-	17	TGTGCCAGCAGCGCAGCGGGACTAGCGTTTGTCCAAGAGACCCAGTACTTC	CASSAAGLAFVQETQYF
TRBV20-1	TRBD1	TRBJ1-2	many	12	TGCAGTGCTTCACAGGGGGCGCGGGGCTACACCTTC	CSASQGARGYTF
TRBV20-1	TRBD2	TRBJ2-5	few	17	TGCAGTGCTAGAGATAGGGGACTAGCGGGGCCGGCGAAGACCCAGTACTTC	CSARDRGLAGPAKTQYF
TRBV29-1	-	TRBJ1-4	few	14	TGCAGCGTTCTACGCAGGGATCTTAATGAAAAACTGTTTTTT	CSVLRRDLNEKLFF
TRBV9	-	TRBJ1-1	few	13	TGTGCCAGCAGCGGACACCTGAACACTGAAGCTTTCTTT	CASSGHLNTEAFF
TRBV30	TRBD1	TRBJ2-7	few	13	TGTGCCTGGAAGGGACAGGGGATCTCCGAGCAGTACTTC	CAWKGQGISEQYF
TRBV11-2	-	TRBJ1-2	-	18	TGTGCCAGCAGCTTAGTTCGGGGCGTCCGGACAGTTCAGCGTGGCTACACCTTC	CASSLVRGVRTVQRGYTF
TRBV25-1	-	TRBJ2-1	-	11	TGTGCCAGCAATGAGGGCAATGAGCAGTTCTTC	CASNEGNEQFF
TRBV11-3	-	TRBJ2-1	few	13	TGTGCCAGCAGCGGACGGGTGGGTGAGTCGGAGTTCTTC	CASSGRVGESEFF
TRBV20-1	-	TRBJ1-6	-	13	TGCAGTGCTTCCGGGACACCGAATTCACCCCTCCACTTT	CSASGTPNSPLHF
TRBV20-1	-	TRBJ2-3	few	15	TGCAGTGCTAGAGTACTAGCATACCCCACAGATACGCAGTATTTT	CSARVLAYPTDTQYF
TRBV4-1	TRBD1	TRBJ2-7	-	16	TGCGCCAGCAGCCAAGAACGACAGGGGGCAGTCTACGAGCAGTACTTC	CASSQERQGAVYEQYF
TRBV20-1	-	TRBJ1-6	few	15	TGCAGTGCTAGCACCTCAGGGTCCTATAATTCACCCCTCCACTTT	CSASTSGSYNSPLHF
TRBV11-3	-	TRBJ2-1	-	14	TGTGCCAGCAGCCCCGAGGGTCTAGCCAATGAGCAGTTCTTC	CASSPEGLANEQFF
TRBV6-5	-	TRBJ2-3	few	16	TGTGCCAGCAGTTACTTAGATAGCAGGTACACAGATACGCAGTATTTT	CASSYLDSRYTDTQYF
TRBV12-3/TRBV12-4	-	TRBJ1-1	-	13	TGTGCCAGCATAGTCTCGCTGAACACTGAAGCTTTCTTT	CASIVSLNTEAFF
TRBV9	-	TRBJ2-1	-	11	TGTGCCAGCTCTCAGGGACTTAAGCAGTTCTTC	CASSQGLKQFF
TRBV27	-	TRBJ2-1	-	15	TGTGCCAGCAGCGCGGACGGACCCCTCTACAATGAGCAGTTCTTC	CASSADGPLYNEQFF
TRBV20-1	TRBD1	TRBJ2-4	few	13	TGCAGTGCTTGGGGACAGGGGGAAGTTATTCAGTACTTC	CSAWGQGEVIQYF
TRBV7-2	-	TRBJ2-1	few	14	TGTGCCAGCAGCTTAGACTTCCTCGACAATGAGCAGTTCTTC	CASSLDFLDNEQFF
TRBV6-1	-	TRBJ1-2	-	18	TGTGCCAGCAGTGCTTTGGACAGTTACGGCTCTGCCAACTATGGCTACACCTTC	CASSALDSYGSANYGYTF
TRBV5-1	-	TRBJ1-5	many	17	TGCGCCAGCAGCTTGGTACCCCCCGGGATCACCAATCAGCCCCAGCATTTT	CASSLVPPGITNQPQHF